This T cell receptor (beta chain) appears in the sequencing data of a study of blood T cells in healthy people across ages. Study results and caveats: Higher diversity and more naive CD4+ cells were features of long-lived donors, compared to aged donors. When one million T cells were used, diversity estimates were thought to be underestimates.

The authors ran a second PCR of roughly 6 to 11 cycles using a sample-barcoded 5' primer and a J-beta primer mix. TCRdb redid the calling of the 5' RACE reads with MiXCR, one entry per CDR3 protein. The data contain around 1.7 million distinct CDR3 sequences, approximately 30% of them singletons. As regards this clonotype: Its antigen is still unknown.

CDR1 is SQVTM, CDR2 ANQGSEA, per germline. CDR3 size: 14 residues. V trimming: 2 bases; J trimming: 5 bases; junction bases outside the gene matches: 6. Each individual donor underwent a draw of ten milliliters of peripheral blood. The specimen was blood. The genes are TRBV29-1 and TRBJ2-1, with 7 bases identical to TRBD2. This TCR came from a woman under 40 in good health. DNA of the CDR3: TGCAGCGTTGAAAGGGGCGGGGGTAACAATGAGCAGTTCTTC. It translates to CSVERGGGNNEQFF.